What follows are 19 T cell receptor beta chains derived from one specimen sequenced in a study of T cells after posttransplantation cyclophosphamide. TCRdb keeps only in-frame clones here, not all; method: immunoSEQ multiplex PCR. The table records 20,000 to 25,000 clones, roughly 82% of them present only once. The sample taken for sequencing was PBMCs. Every receptor here comes from a woman aged 60-75 years with a blood cancer, CMV-positive, and with a related stem cell donor.

This clone was seen just once. This chain uses TRBV29-1 with TRBJ1-5, with 8 positions matching TRBD1. J lost 5 bases, V lost 6 bases, and 12 bases had no gene match. This CDR3 comprises 15 residues. Germline V lookup: CDR1 SQVTM, CDR2 ANQGSEA. Here the CDR3 reads CSVSPPGQEDQPQHF. For the CDR3, the DNA is TGCAGCGTCTCCCCTCCGGGACAGGAGGATCAGCCCCAGCATTTT. The whole variable domain, filled in from reference TRBV29-1 and TRBJ1-5, reads SAVISQKPSRDICQRGTSLTIQCQVDSQVTMMFWYRQQPGQSLTLIATANQGSEATYESGFVIDKFPISRPNLTFSTLTVSNMSPEDSSIYLCSVSPPGQEDQPQHFGDGTRLSIL.

This clone showed up just a few times. The rearrangement links TRBV6-6 to TRBJ2-2; weak D call: TRBD2 (6 bases). In germline, CDR1 is MNHNY, CDR2 SVGAGI (reference sequence). This CDR3 contains 14 residues. V was cut by 8 bases and J by 2 bases, with 12 bases left in between. The CDR3 protein is CASGLSGNTGELFF. DNA for the CDR3: TGTGCCAGCGGGCTTAGCGGAAACACCGGGGAGCTGTTTTTT.

A few counts support this clone. The chain combines TRBV7-8 with TRBJ2-7, with D possibly matching TRBD2 (6 bases). Germline loops: CDR1 SGHVS, CDR2 FQNEAQ. V lost 1 base, J lost 6 bases, and 19 bases lay in between. The CDR3 runs to 16 residues. The CDR3 DNA reads TGTGCCAGCAGCTTAGGCCCGGGAGCCCCCCAAAGCGAGCAGTACTTC. This translates into CASSLGPGAPQSEQYF.

The V call is TRBV28, the J call TRBJ2-1; D is ambiguous. Deletions cut 5 bases from V and 10 bases from J, with 9 bases between. This CDR3 spans 11 amino acids. Germline lookup yields CDR1 MDHEN and CDR2 SYDVKM. This chain's CDR3 is CASSIAGEQFF. In DNA form, the CDR3 reads TGTGCCAGCAGTATAGCCGGCGAGCAGTTCTTC.

The V call is TRBV6-5, the J call TRBJ1-5; D might be TRBD1 (5 bases). The CDR3 sequence is 13 residues long. Germline V CDR1 and CDR2: MNHEY, SVGAGI. V lost 6 bases, J lost 2 bases, and 8 bases lay in between. For the CDR3, the DNA is TGTGCCAGCAGGAAAGGGGGCAATCAGCCCCAGCATTTT. It is translated as CASRKGGNQPQHF.

This clone was counted between two and nine times. The V and J genes are TRBV10-3 and TRBJ1-5; 8 positions match TRBD1. The germline CDR1 and CDR2 sequences are ENHRY and SYGVKD. With V trimmed by 5 bases and J by 7 bases, 7 bases remained unmatched. This CDR3 has 14 residues. This CDR3 is CAISSTGGEQPQHF. Written as DNA, the CDR3 is TGTGCCATCAGTTCCACAGGGGGGGAACAGCCCCAGCATTTT.

The chain recombines TRBV9 with TRBJ2-1, with 7 bases lining up with TRBD2. J lost 3 bases, V lost 2 bases, and 5 bases had no gene match. This CDR3 is built from 15 residues. The V gene's germline CDR1 is SGDLS and CDR2 YYNGEE. The CDR3, as DNA: TGTGCCAGCAGCGTCGCGGGAGTAAGCTACAATGAGCAGTTCTTC. As protein: CASSVAGVSYNEQFF.

V usage is TRBV6-5 and J usage is TRBJ1-1, with D possibly TRBD1 on 5 matching bases. Germline values: CDR1 MNHEY, CDR2 SVGAGI. Trimming took off 7 bases at V and 2 bases at J, with 14 bases between the two ends. The CDR3 is 14 residues long. CDR3 bases: TGTGCCAGCAACCAGGACACGGTCAACACTGAAGCTTTCTTT. This codes for CASNQDTVNTEAFF.

The rearrangement links TRBV5-1 to TRBJ2-3; a possible D gene is TRBD2 (5 bases). The V gene's germline CDR1 is SGHRS and CDR2 YFSETQ. This CDR3 has 16 residues. V lost 4 bases to trimming and J lost 2 bases, with 17 bases between them. CDR3 nucleotides: TGCGCCAGCAGCCCGGTCGGAGGAGCGAACACAGATACGCAGTATTTT. This codes for CASSPVGGANTDTQYF.

CDR3 residues: CASSLDYFSSNEQFF. CDR3 coding DNA: TGTGCCAGCAGCTTAGATTATTTTAGCAGTAATGAGCAGTTCTTC. V and J are TRBV11-3 and TRBJ2-1; D is uncertain. The CDR3 extends over 15 amino acids. CDR1 is SGHNT, CDR2 YENEEA, per germline. V dropped 0 bases and J dropped 7 bases, with 13 bases sitting between them.

V is TRBV5-1 and J is TRBJ1-6, with D possibly matching TRBD1 (5 bases). The CDR3 totals 13 residues. Looked up from germline, CDR1 is SGHRS and CDR2 is YFSETQ. V lost 5 bases and J 5 bases, leaving 8 bases between the germline ends. The CDR3 DNA reads as TGCGCCAGCAGAACAGGCGATAATTCACCCCTCCACTTT. Amino acid sequence: CASRTGDNSPLHF.

The chain joins TRBV5-1 to TRBJ2-3; unclear D gene. This CDR3 has 11 residues. Trimming removed 5 bases from V and 2 bases from J, with 3 bases in between. Per germline, CDR1 SGHRS and CDR2 YFSETQ. As DNA, the CDR3 is TGCGCCAGCAGGGCCACAGATACGCAGTATTTT. Translated: CASRATDTQYF.

The J gene is TRBJ2-5, the V gene TRBV9; tentatively, D is TRBD2 (5 bases). CDR1 is SGDLS, CDR2 YYNGEE, per germline. V lost 3 bases and J 2 bases, leaving 11 bases between the germline ends. This CDR3 region has 14 residues. CDR3 residues: CASSARRGQETQYF. For the CDR3, the DNA is TGTGCCAGCAGCGCGCGTCGGGGACAAGAGACCCAGTACTTC.

The rearrangement links TRBV6-1 to TRBJ1-5, with D possibly matching TRBD1 (5 bases). Trimming removed 3 bases from V and 6 bases from J, with 6 bases in between. The germline V gene has CDR1 MNHNS and CDR2 SASEGT. The CDR3 has 12 amino acids. The DNA for the CDR3 is TGTGCCAGCAGTGAGACAGTTCAGCCCCAGCATTTT. Translation: CASSETVQPQHF.

This chain joins TRBV7-3 and TRBJ2-1; 11 bases map to TRBD2. After removal of 5 bases from V and 6 bases from J, the junction contained 6 bases not matched to a gene. Germline V gene lookup returns CDR1 SGHTA and CDR2 FQGTGA. This CDR3 spans 15 amino acids. The CDR3 DNA reads TGTGCCAGCAGCACGACTAGCGGGACCCTCAATGAGCAGTTCTTC. As protein: CASSTTSGTLNEQFF.

The genes are TRBV30 and TRBJ1-5; D call uncertain. CDR1 and CDR2 from the germline V gene are GTSNPN and SVGIG (reference sequence). The CDR3 has 12 residues. V lost 4 bases to trimming and J lost 4 bases, with 8 bases between them. The CDR3 region is CAWNRGNQPQHF. The DNA of the CDR3 is TGTGCCTGGAATAGAGGAAATCAGCCCCAGCATTTT. Looking up the rest from reference TRBV30 and TRBJ1-5 gives the full variable domain: SQTIHQWPATLVQPVGSPLSLECTVEGTSNPNLYWYRQAAGRGLQLLFYSVGIGQISSEVPQNLSASRPQDRQFILSSKKLLLSDSGFYLCAWNRGNQPQHFGDGTRLSIL.

V is TRBV5-6 and J is TRBJ2-3; no reliable D call. Deletions cut 0 bases from V and 3 bases from J, with 5 bases between. Germline lookup yields CDR1 SGHDT and CDR2 YYEEEE. The CDR3 contains 13 residues. Here the CDR3 reads CASSLDRTDTQYF. The CDR3 DNA is TGTGCCAGCAGCTTGGACAGAACAGATACGCAGTATTTT.

This clone was seen more than once but under ten times. The V gene is TRBV6-1, the J gene TRBJ2-5; D is undetermined. V shed 7 bases and J shed 5 bases, with 8 bases lying between them. The CDR3 covers 11 residues. The germline V gene has CDR1 MNHNS and CDR2 SASEGT. The CDR3 loop reads CASTGLETQYF. The CDR3 bases are TGTGCCAGCACAGGCTTGGAGACCCAGTACTTC.

This clone occurred a few times. This chain uses TRBV2 with TRBJ1-5; D gene unclear. V was pared by 6 bases and J by 4 bases, with 7 bases between. Germline values: CDR1 SNHLY, CDR2 FYNNEI. CDR3 length: 12 residues. CDR3 residues: CASSGKNQPQHF. CDR3 coding DNA: TGTGCCAGCAGCGGGAAGAATCAGCCCCAGCATTTT.